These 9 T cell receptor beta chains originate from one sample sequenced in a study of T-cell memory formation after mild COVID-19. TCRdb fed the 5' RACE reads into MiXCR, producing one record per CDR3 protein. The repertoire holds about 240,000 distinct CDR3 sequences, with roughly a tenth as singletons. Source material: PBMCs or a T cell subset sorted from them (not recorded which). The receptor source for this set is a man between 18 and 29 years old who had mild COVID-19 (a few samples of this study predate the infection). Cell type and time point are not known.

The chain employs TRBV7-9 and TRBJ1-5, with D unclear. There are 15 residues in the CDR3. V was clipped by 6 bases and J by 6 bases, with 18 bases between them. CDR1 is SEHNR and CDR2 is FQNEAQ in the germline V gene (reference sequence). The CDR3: CASSPLGGPGQPQHF. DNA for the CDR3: TGTGCCAGCAGTCCTCTTGGCGGCCCTGGTCAGCCCCAGCATTTT.

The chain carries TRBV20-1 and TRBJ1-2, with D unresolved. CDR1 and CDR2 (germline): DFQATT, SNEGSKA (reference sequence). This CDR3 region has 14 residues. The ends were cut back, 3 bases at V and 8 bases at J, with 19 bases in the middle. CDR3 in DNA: TGCAGTGCTAGGTCCCTGGTGAAGAGTCTCGGCTACACCTTC. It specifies CSARSLVKSLGYTF.

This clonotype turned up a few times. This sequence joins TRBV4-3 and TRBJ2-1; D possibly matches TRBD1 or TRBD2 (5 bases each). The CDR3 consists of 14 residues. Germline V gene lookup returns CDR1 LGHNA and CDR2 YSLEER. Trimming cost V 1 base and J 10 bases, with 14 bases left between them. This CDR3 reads CASSQVSTGTEQFF. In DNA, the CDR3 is TGCGCCAGCAGCCAAGTCTCCACTGGGACCGAGCAGTTCTTC.

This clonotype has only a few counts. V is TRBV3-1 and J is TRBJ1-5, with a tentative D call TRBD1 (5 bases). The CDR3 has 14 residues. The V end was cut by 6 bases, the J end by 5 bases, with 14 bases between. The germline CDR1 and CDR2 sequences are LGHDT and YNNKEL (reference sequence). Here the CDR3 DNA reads TGTGCCAGCAGTACTCGGGGGGGGGATCAGCCCCAGCATTTT. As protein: CASSTRGGDQPQHF.

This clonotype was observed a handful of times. The CDR3 spells CAWSPRPTYEQYF. The CDR3 region has the DNA TGTGCCTGGAGTCCCAGACCAACCTACGAGCAGTACTTC. The chain joins TRBV30 to TRBJ2-7; D gene unclear. Between the trimmed V and J ends, which lost 2 bases and 2 bases, there was a span of 10 bases. The CDR3 runs 13 residues. Germline loops: CDR1 GTSNPN, CDR2 SVGIG (reference sequence).

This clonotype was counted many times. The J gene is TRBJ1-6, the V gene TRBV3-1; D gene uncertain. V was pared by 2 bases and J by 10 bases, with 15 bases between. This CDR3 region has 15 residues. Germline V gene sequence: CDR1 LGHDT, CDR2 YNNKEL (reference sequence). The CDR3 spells CASSQNEGGGSPLHF. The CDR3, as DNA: TGTGCCAGCAGCCAAAACGAAGGAGGAGGCTCACCCCTCCACTTT.

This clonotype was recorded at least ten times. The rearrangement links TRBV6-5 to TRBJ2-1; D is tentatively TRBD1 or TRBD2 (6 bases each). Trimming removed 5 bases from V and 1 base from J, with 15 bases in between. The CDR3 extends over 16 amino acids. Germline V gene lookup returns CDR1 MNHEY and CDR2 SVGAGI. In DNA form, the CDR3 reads TGTGCCAGCAGTCCTCCGGGGGCTGGGTCCTACAATGAGCAGTTCTTC. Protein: CASSPPGAGSYNEQFF.

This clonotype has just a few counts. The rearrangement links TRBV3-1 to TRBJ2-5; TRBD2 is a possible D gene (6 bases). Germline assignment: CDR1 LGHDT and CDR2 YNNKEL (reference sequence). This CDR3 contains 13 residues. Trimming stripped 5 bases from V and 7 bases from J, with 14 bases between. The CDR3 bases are TGTGCCAGCAGCTATGGGACTCCGGGGACCCAGTACTTC. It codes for CASSYGTPGTQYF.

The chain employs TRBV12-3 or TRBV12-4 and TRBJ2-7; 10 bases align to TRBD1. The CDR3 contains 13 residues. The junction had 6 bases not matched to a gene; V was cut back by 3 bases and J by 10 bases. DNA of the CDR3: TGTGCCAGCAGTTTGGGGACAGGGGCCGACCAGTACGTC. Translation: CASSLGTGADQYV.